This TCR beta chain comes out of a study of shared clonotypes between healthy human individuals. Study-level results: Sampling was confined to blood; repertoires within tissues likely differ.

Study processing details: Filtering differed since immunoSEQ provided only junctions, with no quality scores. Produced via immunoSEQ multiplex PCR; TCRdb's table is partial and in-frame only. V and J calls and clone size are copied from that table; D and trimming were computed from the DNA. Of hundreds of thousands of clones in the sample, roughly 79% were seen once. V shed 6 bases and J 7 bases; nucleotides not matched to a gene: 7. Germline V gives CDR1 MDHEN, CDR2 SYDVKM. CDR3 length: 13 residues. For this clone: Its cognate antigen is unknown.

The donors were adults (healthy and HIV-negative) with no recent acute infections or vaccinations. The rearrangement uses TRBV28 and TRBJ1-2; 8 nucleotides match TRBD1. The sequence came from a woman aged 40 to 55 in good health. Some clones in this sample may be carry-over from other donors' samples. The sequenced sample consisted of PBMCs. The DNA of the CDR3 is TGTGCCAGCAGACAGGACAGGGCCCTTGGCTACACCTTC. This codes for CASRQDRALGYTF.